This T cell receptor (beta chain) stems from a study of radiotherapy plus CTLA-4 blockade in lung cancer. Note on this clone: Antigen: not known.

The CDR3 length is 14 residues. Germline V gene data show CDR1 as GTSNPN and CDR2 as SVGIG (reference sequence). General study results and limits: There was expansion of tumor-derived TCR clones in blood after radiotherapy plus ipilimumab.

Method: immunoSEQ multiplex PCR; TCRdb's copy keeps in-frame clones and lacks some. The repertoire holds about 77,000 clones, less than 85% seen once, with around 10% in the top ten. The receptor was isolated from a human donor with non-small cell lung cancer whose response to radiotherapy plus ipilimumab could not be evaluated. This material consisted of peripheral blood, taken from a patient treated with radiotherapy plus ipilimumab. The rearrangement uses TRBV30 and TRBJ2-5; perhaps TRBD1 as D (5 bases). The DNA end is a closer match to TRBJ2-7, so the J assignment may be wrong. CDR3 sequence reads: CAWSVGVSAYEQYF. The CDR3 region has the DNA TGTGCCTGGAGTGTAGGGGTTTCCGCCTACGAGCAGTACTTC.